This TCR beta chain was identified in a study of T cells after yellow fever vaccination. Study at large: SMART-Seq v4 Ultra Low Input prepared libraries from low-cell fractions.

CDR1 is LGHDT, CDR2 YNNKEL, per germline (reference sequence). This CDR3 is built from 14 residues. Between the trimmed V and J ends, which lost 4 bases and 1 base, there was a span of 11 bases. 5'RACE template switching generated TCR cDNA, adding a universal primer site and UMIs. TCRdb re-derived calls from the 5' RACE reads in MiXCR, one entry per CDR3 protein. The repertoire holds some 420,000 distinct CDR3 sequences, with over 15% as singletons. The starting material was PBMCs, obtained before the yellow fever booster vaccination. This clonotype originated in a man aged 18 to 29 who received the YFV17D yellow fever vaccine. The rearrangement uses TRBV3-1 and TRBJ2-7, with D hard to call. The CDR3 protein is CASSRWQQSYEQYF. CDR3 bases: TGTGCCAGCAGCCGCTGGCAGCAATCCTACGAGCAGTACTTC.